Below, 23 T cell receptor beta chains from the same sample are listed, as sequenced in a study of CD8 T cells in Susac syndrome. About 0.5 to 1 ug RNA was reverse transcribed with random hexamers. TCRdb reprocessed the immunoSEQ multiplex PCR reads via MiXCR and lists one record per CDR3 protein. This table holds roughly 200,000 distinct CDR3 sequences, 90% to 95% found once. Sample: CD4+ T cells from PBMCs. Receptors were obtained from a human donor in good health.

The chain is built from TRBV29-1 and TRBJ1-5; no clear D gene. The V end lost 5 bases, the J end lost 2 bases, and 10 bases lay between the germline ends. Germline V gene lookup returns CDR1 SQVTM and CDR2 ANQGSEA. This CDR3 has 13 amino acids. Written as DNA, the CDR3 is TGCAGCGTTTCTCCCAAGGGCAATCAGCCCCAGCATTTT. Encoded protein: CSVSPKGNQPQHF.

This clonotype was picked up one time. The genes are TRBV12-3 or TRBV12-4 and TRBJ1-4; 8 bases map to TRBD1. J was trimmed by 3 bases and V by 8 bases; bases with no gene match: 17. The CDR3 contains 18 residues. The CDR3 region is CASGPTTAGGVANEKLFF. The CDR3 DNA reads TGTGCCAGCGGCCCTACGACGGCAGGGGGCGTCGCTAATGAAAAACTGTTTTTT.

This chain joins TRBV30 and TRBJ1-2; TRBD1 might be the D (6 bases). The germline V gene has CDR1 GTSNPN and CDR2 SVGIG (reference sequence). V was clipped by 5 bases and J by 8 bases, with 18 bases between them. This CDR3 spans 13 amino acids. CDR3 loop: CAWLDVAGDGYTF. The CDR3 DNA reads as TGTGCCTGGCTGGATGTGGCAGGGGACGGCTACACCTTC.

The chain is built from TRBV20-1 and TRBJ2-1; TRBD2 might be the D (6 bases). The CDR3 extends over 15 amino acids. Trimming stripped 1 base from V and 0 bases from J, with 10 bases between. Germline V lookup: CDR1 DFQATT, CDR2 SNEGSKA (reference sequence). DNA of the CDR3: TGCAGTGCTAGAGTAGCGGTAAGCTCCTACAATGAGCAGTTCTTC. Its protein product is CSARVAVSSYNEQFF.

J is TRBJ2-6 and V is TRBV5-1; D perhaps matches TRBD1 (5 bases). Trimming stripped 4 bases from V and 1 base from J, with 9 bases between. The germline gives CDR1 SGHRS, CDR2 YFSETQ. The CDR3 length is 15 residues. The CDR3 region has the DNA TGCGCCAGCAGCCCATCAGGGTCTGGGGCCAACGTCCTGACTTTC. This translates into CASSPSGSGANVLTF.

The V gene is TRBV6-6, the J gene TRBJ2-7, with 10 positions matching TRBD2. The germline CDR1 and CDR2 sequences are MNHNY and SVGAGI (reference sequence). With V trimmed by 8 bases and J by 5 bases, 3 bases remained unmatched. CDR3 size: 12 residues. The DNA of the CDR3 is TGTGCCAGCGGTCTAGCGGGAGACGAGCAGTACGTC. Amino acid sequence: CASGLAGDEQYV.

The rearrangement uses TRBV29-1 and TRBJ1-2, with TRBD1 identical over 8 bases. CDR1 is SQVTM and CDR2 is ANQGSEA in the germline V gene. The junction had 4 bases not matched to a gene; V was cut back by 7 bases and J by 0 bases. This CDR3 has 13 residues. The CDR3 DNA is TGCAGCGCTGGGACAGGAGCTAACTATGGCTACACCTTC. The encoded protein is CSAGTGANYGYTF. Complete variable domain (other parts from reference TRBV29-1 and TRBJ1-2): SAVISQKPSRDICQRGTSLTIQCQVDSQVTMMFWYRQQPGQSLTLIATANQGSEATYESGFVIDKFPISRPNLTFSTLTVSNMSPEDSSIYLCSAGTGANYGYTFGSGTRLTVV.

V usage is TRBV5-1 and J usage is TRBJ1-5, with 9 bases matching TRBD1. V gave up 4 bases and J gave up 11 bases; unmatched junction bases: 7. This CDR3 is 13 amino acids long. CDR1 and CDR2 (germline): SGHRS, YFSETQ. The DNA of the CDR3 is TGCGCCAGCAGCCTCCGGACAGGGGCGGCCCAGCATTTT. It translates to CASSLRTGAAQHF.

This clonotype was picked up one time. The chain links TRBV2 to TRBJ2-3; 8 bases match TRBD2. V shed 2 bases, J shed 15 bases, and the junction held 13 bases outside the gene matches. CDR1 is SNHLY, CDR2 FYNNEI, per germline. The CDR3 extends over 14 amino acids. The CDR3 sequence: CASSERAGGGIGYF. DNA for the CDR3: TGTGCCAGCAGTGAAAGGGCTGGCGGGGGGATCGGCTATTTT. The entire variable domain, with the rest obtained from reference TRBV2 and TRBJ2-3, is as follows: EPEVTQTPSHQVTQMGQEVILRCVPISNHLYFYWYRQILGQKVEFLVSFYNNEISEKSEIFDDQFSVERPDGSNFTLKIRSTKLEDSAMYFCASSERAGGGIGYFGPGTRLTVL.

CDR3 protein: CSVVGGLNTGELFF. Here the CDR3 DNA reads TGCAGCGTTGTGGGCGGGTTAAACACCGGGGAGCTGTTTTTT. The gene calls are TRBV29-1 and TRBJ2-2, with D possibly matching TRBD2 (5 bases). Germline assignment: CDR1 SQVTM and CDR2 ANQGSEA. The V end lost 4 bases, the J end lost 2 bases, and 11 bases lay between the germline ends. CDR3 size: 14 residues.

The V and J genes are TRBV20-1 and TRBJ1-4; D remains unclear. V lost 1 base to trimming and J lost 12 bases, with 15 bases between them. CDR1 is DFQATT and CDR2 is SNEGSKA in the germline V gene (reference sequence). There are 13 residues in the CDR3. The CDR3 sequence is CSARAPPAAELFF. In nucleotides, the CDR3 is TGCAGTGCTAGAGCCCCGCCGGCAGCAGAACTGTTTTTT.

J is TRBJ1-1 and V is TRBV20-1, with D uncertain. Trimming took off 6 bases at V and 1 base at J, with 18 bases between the two ends. Germline loops: CDR1 DFQATT, CDR2 SNEGSKA (reference sequence). CDR3 length: 15 residues. CDR3 loop: CSATPGFAGNTEAFF. The CDR3 coding sequence is TGCAGTGCCACCCCGGGGTTTGCAGGGAACACTGAAGCTTTCTTT.

The gene calls are TRBV20-1 and TRBJ1-5; a possible D gene is TRBD1 (5 bases). Trimming took 6 bases from V and 4 from J, leaving 16 bases between them. CDR1 and CDR2 (germline): DFQATT, SNEGSKA (reference sequence). The CDR3 contains 14 residues. The CDR3 sequence: CSARVGAVNQPQHF. In nucleotides, the CDR3 is TGCAGTGCCCGGGTTGGGGCGGTGAATCAGCCCCAGCATTTT.

The V and J genes are TRBV23-1 and TRBJ2-5; the match to TRBD1 covers 7 bases. TRBV23-1 is recorded as an ORF, its role being uncertain. The CDR3 is made up of 17 amino acids. V dropped 3 bases and J dropped 1; count of bases not matched to a gene: 11. This chain's CDR3 is CASSHHRDRACQETQYF. In nucleotides, the CDR3 is TGCGCCAGCAGTCATCACCGGGACAGAGCGTGCCAAGAGACCCAGTACTTC.

This sequence joins TRBV6-1 and TRBJ1-3, with D unresolved. V shed 7 bases and J shed 0 bases, with 13 bases lying between them. Germline CDR1 is MNHNS and CDR2 is SASEGT. The CDR3 covers 15 residues. The CDR3 DNA follows: TGTGCCAGCAATAGGTCGCCCTTCTCTGGAAACACCATATATTTT. It translates to CASNRSPFSGNTIYF.

The chain recombines TRBV29-1 with TRBJ2-2; TRBD2 matches 10 bases. CDR3 length: 15 amino acids. The V gene end was trimmed by 6 bases and the J gene end by 4 bases; junction bases not matched to a gene: 8. Germline loops: CDR1 SQVTM, CDR2 ANQGSEA. CDR3 bases: TGCAGCGTAGGGCCCGGGACTAGCGTCACCGGGGAGCTGTTTTTT. Translated, it gives CSVGPGTSVTGELFF.

Here the CDR3 reads CASGPGNSPLHF. The DNA for the CDR3 is TGTGCCAGCGGGCCAGGCAATTCACCCCTCCACTTT. The chain carries TRBV11-2 and TRBJ1-6; no definite D call. Trimming pared 8 bases from V and 7 bases from J, leaving 9 bases between. This CDR3 is 12 amino acids long. Germline loops: CDR1 SGHAT, CDR2 FQNNGV.

The chain links TRBV9 to TRBJ2-1; 8 nucleotides agree with TRBD2. The germline V gene encodes CDR1 SGDLS and CDR2 YYNGEE. The junction had 10 bases not matched to a gene; V was cut back by 4 bases and J by 4 bases. The CDR3 covers 16 residues. DNA of the CDR3: TGTGCCAGCAGCCCCCGAGGGCGGGAGGATTACAATGAGCAGTTCTTC. Translation gives CASSPRGREDYNEQFF.

This clonotype was seen once. J is TRBJ1-2 and V is TRBV7-2; D is perhaps TRBD1 (6 bases). Per the germline V gene, CDR1 is SGHTA and CDR2 is FQGNSA. The CDR3 spans 12 residues. The germline V and J ends were trimmed by 5 bases and 8 bases, with 12 bases remaining between them. Here the CDR3 DNA reads TGTGCCAGCAGCCCAGGGGCGGGAGGCTACACCTTC. As protein: CASSPGAGGYTF.

The chain employs TRBV11-2 and TRBJ2-6; D gene uncertain. Trimming removed 7 bases from V and 6 bases from J, with 4 bases in between. The germline CDR1 and CDR2 sequences are SGHAT and FQNNGV. This CDR3 comprises 11 residues. The CDR3 DNA reads TGTGCCAGCAACCCGGCCAACGTCCTGACTTTC. Translating gives CASNPANVLTF.

The CDR3 nucleotides read TGCGCCAGCAGCCAACTGGGGGTACATAATTCACCCCTCCACTTT. Translation: CASSQLGVHNSPLHF. The chain carries TRBV4-3 and TRBJ1-6; a weak D match, TRBD1 (5 bases). CDR1 and CDR2 (germline): LGHNA, YSLEER. V lost 2 bases and J 5 bases, leaving 10 bases between the germline ends. This CDR3 is built from 15 residues.

The V call is TRBV25-1, the J call TRBJ1-2; no clear D gene. The CDR3 loop spans 12 amino acids. Trimming removed 7 bases at V and 1 base at J, with 7 bases between. Per germline, CDR1 MGHDK and CDR2 SYGVNS. CDR3 DNA sequence: TGTGCCAGCAAGTCCCATAACTATGGCTACACCTTC. Its translation is CASKSHNYGYTF.

The chain combines TRBV5-1 with TRBJ2-3, with D unresolved. Trimming shortened V by 0 bases and J by 2 bases, and 7 bases separated the two germline ends. From germline, CDR1 is SGHRS and CDR2 YFSETQ. This CDR3 has 14 amino acids. The chain's CDR3 is CASSLADNTDTQYF. The DNA for the CDR3 is TGCGCCAGCAGCTTGGCAGATAACACAGATACGCAGTATTTT. The whole variable domain, filled in from reference TRBV5-1 and TRBJ2-3, reads KAGVTQTPRYLIKTRGQQVTLSCSPISGHRSVSWYQQTPGQGLQFLFEYFSETQRNKGNFPGRFSGRQFSNSRSEMNVSTLELGDSALYLCASSLADNTDTQYFGPGTRLTVL.